These 21 T cell receptor beta chains were sequenced from one sample in a study of molecular identifiers for immune sequencing clone quantification. TCRdb redid the calling of the PCR reads with MiXCR, one entry per CDR3 protein. The sample holds about 86,000 distinct CDR3 sequences, about 23% seen once. The material sequenced was naive CD8+ T cells from blood, with Jurkat cell RNA spiked in. Subset in this sample: FACS-sorted CD8+CD4-CCR7+CD45RA+ naive T cells. The receptors stem from a human donor in good health. Some libraries in this study had Jurkat cell RNA spiked in.

With regard to this clonotype: A much larger clone sits a single nucleotide away, making a read error possible. The rearrangement joins TRBV7-3 to TRBJ2-1; 12 bases fit TRBD2. Germline values: CDR1 SGHTA, CDR2 FQGTGA. The CDR3 has 16 residues. In DNA, the CDR3 is TGTGCCAGCAGCTTAACGCTAGCGGGAGGGGAGGATGAGCGGTTCTTC. Translated, it gives CASSLTLAGGEDERFF.

This clonotype was picked up a small number of times. The junction does not match germline at one end; this may be a read error. This chain connects TRBV28 to TRBJ1-5; D gene uncertain. Germline CDR1 and CDR2: MDHEN and SYDVKM. This CDR3 has 15 residues. CDR3 sequence reads: CASTVFRGGSQPQHF. The CDR3, as DNA: TGTGCGAGCACTGTTTTCCGGGGTGGTAGTCAGCCCCAGCATTTT.

Comments on this clonotype: A much larger clone sits a single nucleotide away, making a read error possible. V usage is TRBV12-3 or TRBV12-4 and J usage is TRBJ2-3, with D perhaps TRBD1 (7 bases). This CDR3 has 16 residues. V lost 2 bases and J 1 base, leaving 13 bases between the germline ends. CDR3 sequence reads: CASSLPRGTCTDTQYF. The CDR3 bases are TGTGCCAGCAGTTTACCCAGGGGGACTTGCACAGATACGCAGTATTTT.

The rearrangement uses TRBV7-9 and TRBJ2-7; D gene unclear. CDR3 length equals 13 residues. V gave up 5 bases and J gave up 2 bases, with 10 bases separating them. Germline CDR1 is SEHNR and CDR2 is FQNEAQ (reference sequence). This CDR3 is CASSPTAAYEQYF. CDR3 in DNA: TGTGCCAGCAGCCCGACCGCGGCCTACGAGCAGTACTTC.

As to this clonotype: One junction end disagrees with the germline gene, perhaps due to a read error. The rearrangement joins TRBV15 to TRBJ2-2, with D maybe TRBD2 (5 bases). The CDR3 is 14 residues long. Germline CDR1 LNHNV, CDR2 YYDKDF (reference sequence). CDR3 region: CATSREGNTGELFF. The CDR3 bases are TGTGCCACCAGCCGAGAGGGGAACACCGGGGAGCTGTTTTTT.

In the case of this clonotype: Since a much larger clone is just one base distant, this may be a read error. The genes are TRBV5-4 and TRBJ1-1; the D gene is possibly TRBD1 (6 bases). Looked up from germline, CDR1 is SGHNT and CDR2 is YYREEE (reference sequence). V shed 4 bases and J shed 3 bases, with 16 bases lying between them. This CDR3 has 15 residues. DNA for the CDR3: TGTGCCAGCAGCCTGGGGGGCCAGGGATACACTGAAGCTTTCTTT. Protein product: CASSLGGQGYTEAFF.

For this clonotype: Given the absence of the conserved phenylalanine or tryptophan at the CDR3 end, a read error is likely. The chain employs TRBV11-2 and TRBJ2-5; D possibly corresponds to TRBD1 (5 bases). In germline, CDR1 is SGHAT, CDR2 FQNNGV. Trimming left V 4 bases short and J 2 bases short, with 11 bases between. The CDR3 extends over 14 amino acids. This CDR3 reads CASSSTEEQETQYS. Here the CDR3 DNA reads TGTGCCAGCAGCTCGACAGAAGAACAAGAGACCCAGTACTCC.

This clonotype was seen at least ten times. CDR3 loop: CASSYLFRGNQPQHF. CDR3 DNA sequence: TGTGCCAGCAGTTACTTGTTCAGGGGCAATCAGCCCCAGCATTTT. The chain recombines TRBV6-6 with TRBJ1-5; tentative D call: TRBD1 (5 bases). Germline CDR1 MNHNY, CDR2 SVGAGI (reference sequence). Trimming shortened V by 1 base and J by 2 bases, and 9 bases separated the two germline ends. The CDR3 is 15 amino acids.

The count of this clonotype is one. This may be a read error: a much more frequent sequence differs by one nucleotide. The chain has TRBV3-1 and TRBJ2-4, with D uncertain. CDR3 size: 14 residues. Per the germline V gene, CDR1 is LGHDT and CDR2 is YNNKEL (reference sequence). The CDR3 here is CDSSQELAKNIQYF. The CDR3 DNA follows: TGTGACAGCAGCCAAGAACTAGCCAAAAACATTCAGTACTTC.

Here the CDR3 DNA reads TGTGCCAGCAGTTTACGCGGGCAGGGGTACGAGCAGTACTTC. Protein product: CASSLRGQGYEQYF. The chain is built from TRBV27 and TRBJ2-7, with D maybe TRBD1 (6 bases). V was cut by 2 bases and J by 4 bases, with 12 bases left in between. This CDR3 spans 14 amino acids. Germline assignment: CDR1 MNHEY and CDR2 SMNVEV (reference sequence).

About this clonotype itself: Germline and junction disagree at one end, which may indicate a read error. The chain uses TRBV4-1 and TRBJ1-5, with 9 nucleotides matching TRBD1. Germline-derived CDR1 and CDR2 are MGHRA and YSYEKL. The CDR3 consists of 15 residues. The CDR3 nucleotides read TGCGCCAGCAGCTGGGACAGGGACCGCAATCCGCCCCAGCATTTT. Protein sequence: CASSWDRDRNPPQHF.

V is TRBV7-8 and J is TRBJ2-1; D may correspond to TRBD1 or TRBD2 (6 bases each). The CDR3 sequence is 17 residues long. Germline V gene data show CDR1 as SGHVS and CDR2 as FQNEAQ. V dropped 0 bases and J dropped 8 bases, with 20 bases sitting between them. The CDR3 reads CASSLAGGPAPTHEQFF. The CDR3 bases are TGTGCCAGCAGCTTAGCGGGGGGCCCAGCCCCTACACATGAGCAGTTCTTC.

There are many counts of this clonotype. The chain employs TRBV28 and TRBJ2-7, with 7 nucleotides matching TRBD1. This CDR3 is built from 14 residues. With V trimmed by 6 bases and J by 1 base, 6 bases remained unmatched. Germline CDR1 reads MDHEN; CDR2 reads SYDVKM. The CDR3 loop is CASSLTGQSYEQYF. In DNA, the CDR3 is TGTGCCAGCAGCCTGACAGGGCAATCCTACGAGCAGTACTTC.

In regard to this clonotype: Being one base from a much bigger clone, this may be a read error. The chain uses TRBV7-9 and TRBJ1-1; D uncertain. The CDR3 totals 14 residues. Germline V lookup: CDR1 SEHNR, CDR2 FQNEAQ (reference sequence). Here the CDR3 DNA reads TGTGTCAGCAGCTTTAGCCAAGGCTACACTGAAGCTTTCTTT. Translating it yields CVSSFSQGYTEAFF.

To note about this clonotype: One base away lies a much larger clone, so this may be a sequencing read error. This chain connects TRBV2 to TRBJ2-2, with D perhaps given as TRBD1 or TRBD2 (5 bases each). CDR1 SNHLY and CDR2 FYNNEI come from the germline V gene. V lost 8 bases and J lost 6, with 13 bases in between. This CDR3 comprises 13 residues. CDR3 region: CASWAPGPGELFF. The CDR3 nucleotides are TGTGCCAGCTGGGCCCCGGGGCCCGGGGAGCTGTTTTTT. The complete variable domain, with remaining parts taken from reference TRBV2 and TRBJ2-2, reads EPEVTQTPSHQVTQMGQEVILRCVPISNHLYFYWYRQILGQKVEFLVSFYNNEISEKSEIFDDQFSVERPDGSNFTLKIRSTKLEDSAMYFCASWAPGPGELFFGEGSRLTVL.

This sequence joins TRBV7-8 and TRBJ2-5; TRBD1 agrees at 9 bases. The junction had 9 bases not matched to a gene; V was cut back by 2 bases and J by 2 bases. CDR1 is SGHVS and CDR2 is FQNEAQ in the germline V gene. CDR3 length equals 17 residues. The CDR3, as DNA: TGTGCCAGCAGCTTATTTCCCGGGACAGGGATACAAGAGACCCAGTACTTC. Translating it yields CASSLFPGTGIQETQYF. Variable domain in full (rest from reference TRBV7-8 and TRBJ2-5): GAGVSQSPRYKVAKRGQDVALRCDPISGHVSLFWYQQALGQGPEFLTYFQNEAQLDKSGLPSDRFFAERPEGSVSTLKIQRTQQEDSAVYLCASSLFPGTGIQETQYFGPGTRLLVL.

This clonotype has ten or more counts. This sequence joins TRBV29-1 and TRBJ1-1; D not resolved. The CDR3 is 11 residues long. V lost 0 bases and J lost 8, with 7 bases in between. The germline V gene encodes CDR1 SQVTM and CDR2 ANQGSEA. The CDR3 sequence: CSVEDAGEAFF. CDR3 nucleotides: TGCAGCGTTGAAGACGCGGGAGAAGCTTTCTTT.

The V call is TRBV5-1, the J call TRBJ1-1; 10 bases are shared with TRBD1. Per germline, CDR1 SGHRS and CDR2 YFSETQ. This CDR3 spans 17 amino acids. Trimming cost V 3 bases and J 0 bases; bases outside gene matches: 8. The CDR3 DNA reads TGCGCCAGCAGCTCGCCCGGGACAGGGGCCATGAACACTGAAGCTTTCTTT. Translating gives CASSSPGTGAMNTEAFF. Variable domain in full (rest from reference TRBV5-1 and TRBJ1-1): KAGVTQTPRYLIKTRGQQVTLSCSPISGHRSVSWYQQTPGQGLQFLFEYFSETQRNKGNFPGRFSGRQFSNSRSEMNVSTLELGDSALYLCASSSPGTGAMNTEAFFGQGTRLTVV.

This clonotype was seen many times. The J gene is TRBJ1-2, the V gene TRBV2, with TRBD1 matching 7 bases. CDR1 SNHLY and CDR2 FYNNEI come from the germline V gene. The CDR3 loop spans 15 amino acids. Trimming cost V 8 bases and J 4 bases; bases outside gene matches: 13. CDR3 region: CASPLGDPGGYGYTF. The CDR3, as DNA: TGTGCCAGCCCCCTCGGGGACCCAGGGGGCTATGGCTACACCTTC.

The table lists this clonotype with many counts. The V gene is TRBV12-3 or TRBV12-4, the J gene TRBJ2-2; D possibly uses TRBD1 or TRBD2 (5 bases each). The CDR3 loop spans 15 amino acids. V was shortened by 3 bases and J by 4 bases, with 12 bases between the two germline ends. The CDR3 sequence: CASSFPGTSTGELFF. For the CDR3, the DNA is TGTGCCAGCAGTTTTCCAGGGACGAGCACCGGGGAGCTGTTTTTT.

With respect to this clonotype: Germline is not matched at one junction end, which may reflect a read error. V is TRBV7-2 and J is TRBJ2-6, with 8 positions matching TRBD1. This CDR3 has 17 amino acids. CDR1 SGHTA and CDR2 FQGNSA come from the germline V gene. The CDR3 region has the DNA TGTGCCAGCAGCTTACGGCAGGGGGCGGCTGGGGCCAACGTCCTGGCTTTC. This gives the protein CASSLRQGAAGANVLAF.